This entry lists 24 T cell receptor beta chains sequenced from one sample in a study of radiation and T cells in renal cell carcinoma. Treatment indicated: 15 Gy SBRT to primary tumor, nephrectomy 4 weeks later. Profiled with immunoSEQ multiplex PCR; TCRdb holds only in-frame clones, not every one. This table holds about 16,000 clones, around 50% found once. The sample here was tumor tissue, taken from a patient whose treatment included radiotherapy and nephrectomy. The origin of the receptors is a woman in her sixties or seventies with renal cell carcinoma.

Judged by abundance, this clone is hyperexpanded. The V gene is TRBV25-1, the J gene TRBJ1-1, with a possible D match to TRBD1 (5 bases). CDR3 length equals 12 residues. V was shortened by 5 bases and J by 6 bases, with 10 bases between the two germline ends. Germline CDR1 is MGHDK and CDR2 is SYGVNS. Written as DNA, the CDR3 is TGTGCCAGCAGTCCCCAGGGCGCTGAAGCTTTCTTT. This sequence encodes CASSPQGAEAFF.

This clone was recorded only once. The J gene is TRBJ2-7, the V gene TRBV5-8; 11 positions match TRBD1. Germline-derived CDR1 and CDR2 are SGHTS and YDEGEE. The CDR3 totals 15 residues. V was pared by 2 bases and J by 3 bases, with 4 bases of the junction left unmatched. The CDR3 loop is CASSFRGTGGYEQYF. The CDR3 bases are TGTGCCAGCAGCTTCCGTGGGACAGGGGGCTACGAGCAGTACTTC.

This clone qualifies as medium-sized. This chain uses TRBV7-2 with TRBJ2-7; D is undetermined. Trimming stripped 0 bases from V and 4 bases from J, with 7 bases between. This CDR3 is 13 amino acids long. Germline CDR1 is SGHTA and CDR2 is FQGNSA. CDR3: CASSLANSYEQYF. DNA for the CDR3: TGTGCCAGCAGCTTAGCGAACTCGTACGAGCAGTACTTC.

The chain combines TRBV10-3 with TRBJ2-7, with a weak D call TRBD1 (5 bases). CDR3 size: 16 residues. V lost 6 bases and J lost 2, with 20 bases in between. Germline CDR1 is ENHRY and CDR2 is SYGVKD. The CDR3 loop reads CAISDSAYRSTYEQYF. CDR3 DNA: TGTGCCATCAGCGACAGTGCCTATCGGTCTACCTACGAGCAGTACTTC.

In the case of this clone: Being one base from a much bigger clone, this may be a read error. The chain carries TRBV7-2 and TRBJ1-5; D is ambiguous. V gave up 1 base and J gave up 3 bases, with 1 base separating them. The CDR3 contains 12 residues. Germline CDR1 is SGHTA and CDR2 is FQGNSA. This CDR3 is CASSLDNQPQHF. The CDR3 bases are TGTGCCAGCAGCTTAGACAATCAGCCCCAGCATTTT.

There are a few counts of this clone. The gene calls are TRBV9 and TRBJ1-2; 8 nucleotides agree with TRBD1. The CDR3 loop spans 14 amino acids. Germline V CDR1 and CDR2: SGDLS, YYNGEE. Trimming cost V 0 bases and J 6 bases; bases outside gene matches: 4. The CDR3 region is CASSVGPGGDGYTF. The CDR3 bases are TGTGCCAGCAGCGTAGGGCCAGGGGGCGATGGCTACACCTTC.

The chain has TRBV7-2 and TRBJ2-7; unclear D gene. The CDR3 covers 13 residues. V lost 4 bases and J 1 base, leaving 8 bases between the germline ends. From germline, CDR1 is SGHTA and CDR2 FQGNSA. CDR3 in amino acids: CASSSGKSYEQYF. CDR3 sequence (DNA): TGTGCCAGCAGCTCCGGAAAGTCCTACGAGCAGTACTTC. The entire variable domain, with the rest obtained from reference TRBV7-2 and TRBJ2-7, is as follows: GAGVSQSPSNKVTEKGKDVELRCDPISGHTALYWYRQSLGQGLEFLIYFQGNSAPDKSGLPSDRFSAERTGGSVSTLTIQRTQQEDSAVYLCASSSGKSYEQYFGPGTRLTVT.

This chain joins TRBV11-3 and TRBJ2-3; D is uncertain. Germline lookup yields CDR1 SGHNT and CDR2 YENEEA. V was trimmed by 2 bases and J by 2 bases, leaving 11 bases between them. This CDR3 contains 15 residues. CDR3 nucleotides: TGTGCCAGCAGCTTACGAAGTAGCCTCACAGATACGCAGTATTTT. It translates to CASSLRSSLTDTQYF.

This clone was seen a few times. The V gene is TRBV27, the J gene TRBJ1-2; no definite D call. The CDR3 has 12 amino acids. Trimming stripped 3 bases from V and 1 base from J, with 3 bases between. CDR1 MNHEY and CDR2 SMNVEV come from the germline V gene (reference sequence). The CDR3 loop reads CASSFGNYGYTF. The CDR3 nucleotides are TGTGCCAGCAGTTTCGGTAACTATGGCTACACCTTC.

V and J are TRBV30 and TRBJ1-2; D possibly corresponds to TRBD1 (6 bases). CDR3 length: 15 amino acids. CDR1 and CDR2 (germline): GTSNPN, SVGIG (reference sequence). The V end lost 0 bases, the J end lost 4 bases, and 15 bases lay between the germline ends. DNA for the CDR3: TGTGCCTGGAGTGTATTCTGGGGGCCTAGCTATGGCTACACCTTC. Its protein is CAWSVFWGPSYGYTF. Full variable domain (remainder filled in from reference TRBV30 and TRBJ1-2): SQTIHQWPATLVQPVGSPLSLECTVEGTSNPNLYWYRQAAGRGLQLLFYSVGIGQISSEVPQNLSASRPQDRQFILSSKKLLLSDSGFYLCAWSVFWGPSYGYTFGSGTRLTVV.

This chain connects TRBV5-6 to TRBJ2-1; the D gene is possibly TRBD1 (5 bases). This CDR3 is 14 amino acids long. Germline CDR1 is SGHDT and CDR2 is YYEEEE. V was trimmed by 7 bases and J by 7 bases, leaving 18 bases between them. The CDR3, as DNA: TGTGCCAGCGGTTGGCAGGGATTTTCTAATGAGCAGTTCTTC. As protein: CASGWQGFSNEQFF.

This clone was picked up a small number of times. This chain links TRBV4-1 with TRBJ2-7; 16 bases fit TRBD2. Germline loops: CDR1 MGHRA, CDR2 YSYEKL. The length of the CDR3 is 17 residues. The junction had 9 bases not matched to a gene; V was cut back by 4 bases and J by 6 bases. CDR3 in amino acids: CASSPLGTSGGAGEQYF. Here the CDR3 DNA reads TGCGCCAGCAGCCCCCTTGGGACTAGCGGGGGGGCCGGCGAGCAGTACTTC.

The chain joins TRBV29-1 to TRBJ1-2, with no clear D. This CDR3 is built from 12 residues. Germline CDR1 is SQVTM and CDR2 is ANQGSEA. V was pared by 1 base and J by 7 bases, with 10 bases between. CDR3 in DNA: TGCAGCGTTGAAGCGGGGTTGGGTGGCTACACCTTC. This codes for CSVEAGLGGYTF.

This CDR3 is CASSSQGGYTF. The CDR3 DNA sequence: TGTGCCAGCAGTTCCCAGGGCGGCTACACCTTC. This sequence joins TRBV6-8 and TRBJ1-2; D might be TRBD1 (5 bases). V was shortened by 4 bases and J by 8 bases, with 8 bases between the two germline ends. The CDR3 loop spans 11 amino acids. The germline V gene has CDR1 MNHGY and CDR2 SAAAGT.

The CDR3 bases are TGTGCCAGCAGCTCCGGGATGCGGGGGGGCACCGGGGAGCTGTTTTTT. Amino acid sequence: CASSSGMRGGTGELFF. V usage is TRBV7-9 and J usage is TRBJ2-2; TRBD2 matches at 9 bases. With V trimmed by 4 bases and J by 4 bases, 7 bases remained unmatched. The CDR3 is 16 amino acids. Germline V gives CDR1 SEHNR, CDR2 FQNEAQ (reference sequence). Using reference TRBV7-9 and TRBJ2-2 for the parts outside the CDR3, the full variable domain is DTGVSQNPRHKITKRGQNVTFRCDPISEHNRLYWYRQTLGQGPEFLTYFQNEAQLEKSRLLSDRFSAERPKGSFSTLEIQRTEQGDSAMYLCASSSGMRGGTGELFFGEGSRLTVL.

The chain recombines TRBV4-3 with TRBJ1-2; a possible D gene is TRBD1 (5 bases). This CDR3 region has 16 residues. V was clipped by 0 bases and J by 1 base, with 12 bases between them. Germline CDR1 and CDR2: LGHNA and YSLEER. The CDR3 loop reads CASSQERGRGNYGYTF. The CDR3 region has the DNA TGCGCCAGCAGCCAAGAGAGGGGAAGGGGTAACTATGGCTACACCTTC.

The rearrangement uses TRBV9 and TRBJ2-7; D unclear. Deletions cut 6 bases from V and 7 bases from J, with 17 bases between. The CDR3 has 13 residues. Germline V CDR1 and CDR2: SGDLS, YYNGEE. CDR3 DNA: TGTGCCAGCAACCGAGGTGGGGTGGGTGAGCAGTACTTC. This encodes CASNRGGVGEQYF.

The chain uses TRBV2 and TRBJ1-5; TRBD1 aligns across 7 bases. J gave up 7 bases and V 5 bases, and 11 bases lay outside the gene matches. Germline CDR1 is SNHLY and CDR2 is FYNNEI. The CDR3 is 15 amino acids. The chain's CDR3 is CASSQGQAAWQPQHF. The CDR3 region has the DNA TGTGCCAGCAGTCAAGGACAGGCAGCGTGGCAGCCCCAGCATTTT.

This rearrangement joins TRBV6-5 to TRBJ1-5, with a possible D match to TRBD1 (5 bases). The CDR3 consists of 15 residues. Per the germline V gene, CDR1 is MNHEY and CDR2 is SVGAGI. Trimming left V 6 bases short and J 1 base short, with 13 bases between. CDR3 loop: CASRKGQGSNQPQHF. The CDR3 DNA sequence: TGTGCCAGCAGAAAGGGGCAGGGAAGCAATCAGCCCCAGCATTTT.

The V and J genes are TRBV6-4 and TRBJ2-6, with no clear D. The CDR3 runs to 17 residues. Germline assignment: CDR1 MRHNA and CDR2 SNTAGT. The V end lost 5 bases, the J end lost 5 bases, and 19 bases lay between the germline ends. The CDR3 reads CASSKPTRQSRANVLTF. CDR3 coding DNA: TGTGCCAGCAGTAAGCCCACACGACAAAGTCGGGCCAACGTCCTGACTTTC.

This clone was detected only a few times. The chain employs TRBV5-4 and TRBJ2-7; 12 positions agree with TRBD1. With 4 bases clipped from V and 4 bases from J, the junction kept 6 bases outside the gene matches. Germline V gene data show CDR1 as SGHNT and CDR2 as YYREEE (reference sequence). This CDR3 region has 15 residues. In DNA, the CDR3 is TGTGCCAGCAGCGCGGGACAGGGGGCAATGTACGAGCAGTACTTC. It codes for CASSAGQGAMYEQYF.

The chain has TRBV28 and TRBJ2-3; TRBD1 aligns across 11 bases. Germline V lookup: CDR1 MDHEN, CDR2 SYDVKM. Trimming took 6 bases from V and 4 from J; bases not matched to a gene: 6. The length of the CDR3 is 15 residues. In DNA form, the CDR3 reads TGTGCCAGCAGCCGCGGACAGGGGGCGTCAGATACGCAGTATTTT. It translates to CASSRGQGASDTQYF.

The chain uses TRBV15 and TRBJ2-2; D is undetermined. This CDR3 comprises 14 residues. The V gene lost 8 bases and the J gene lost 0 bases, with 10 bases spanning the gap. Germline V CDR1 and CDR2: LNHNV, YYDKDF (reference sequence). CDR3 DNA: TGTGCCACCGAGTTAGGGCCGAACACCGGGGAGCTGTTTTTT. It encodes CATELGPNTGELFF.

This clone was picked up one time. The rearrangement links TRBV19 to TRBJ2-3; a possible D gene is TRBD1 (5 bases). Trimming removed 4 bases at V and 6 bases at J, with 11 bases between. The CDR3 contains 13 residues. Germline CDR1 reads LNHDA; CDR2 reads SQIVND (reference sequence). The CDR3 DNA follows: TGTGCCAGTAGTACTAACCCAGGGGATACGCAGTATTTT. Translated, it gives CASSTNPGDTQYF.